This TCR beta chain was obtained from a study of shared clonotypes between healthy human individuals. Naive CD8 cells were CD45RO-negative, positively selected for CCR7, excluding terminally differentiated effector memory CD45RA+ cells. Concerning this clone: Its antigen is unknown.

At the deep level, the assay was run. The sorted-subset replicate PCRs were given around 200 ng DNA, which is tens of thousands of T cell genomes. Libraries were prepared by immunoSEQ multiplex PCR; TCRdb keeps only in-frame clonotypes and omits some of them. The sample shows about 1,800,000 clones, approximately 95% of them seen only once. The CDR3 sequence is 11 residues long. Germline V gene lookup returns CDR1 SGHDT and CDR2 YYEEEE. V lost 4 bases, J lost 10 bases, and 9 bases lay in between. Study-level points and caveats: Donor scarcity curtailed the genetic and exposure-history diversity represented herein.

The receptor was isolated from a man between 18 and 35 years old in good health. The J gene is TRBJ2-1, the V gene TRBV5-6; D is uncertain. Sequencing was done on a sample of naive CD8+ T cells sorted from blood. CDR3 DNA sequence: TGTGCCAGCAGCCGTTTGGGGGAGCAGTTCTTC. Protein sequence: CASSRLGEQFF.